The rows below give T cell receptor beta chains drawn from one sample of a study of shared clonotypes between healthy human individuals. The method was immunoSEQ multiplex PCR; TCRdb's version includes in-frame clones alone and lacks a portion of them. Of some 450,000 clones in the sample, roughly 80% were seen once. Material: PBMCs. The source of these receptors is a woman between 35 and 50 years old in good health. Some clones in this sample may be carry-over from other donors' samples. The CDR3 runs from the conserved cysteine through the conserved F or W. Each record gives: D gene, J gene, V gene, CDR3 protein. A D gene is named only where the DNA matches it firmly.

-,TRBJ1-4,TRBV11-1,CASSLEQGEASQGKLFF
TRBD1,TRBJ2-7,TRBV7-4,CASSLGQGMDEQYF
TRBD1,TRBJ2-3,TRBV2,CASSHQPTGGAADTQYF
TRBD2,TRBJ2-7,TRBV5-4,CASSLGLGSAYEQYF
-,TRBJ2-5,TRBV19,CASSIGSEQYF
-,TRBJ2-7,TRBV7-2,CASSLTWWQGLSYEQYF
-,TRBJ1-1,TRBV2,CASSRDLNTEAFF
-,TRBJ1-2,TRBV9,CASSVVAGTPGYTF
-,TRBJ1-1,TRBV11-2,CASSLGPGRNTEAFF
TRBD2,TRBJ2-1,TRBV9,CASSSGLERVEQFF
TRBD1,TRBJ1-4,TRBV5-8,CASRYRGGATNEKLFF
-,TRBJ2-3,TRBV10-3,CAIREGISTDTQYF
-,TRBJ1-5,TRBV19,CASSSGRDSPNQPQHF
-,TRBJ2-1,TRBV5-1,CASSSTGLDEQFF
TRBD2,TRBJ2-7,TRBV7-2,CASSQAGLAVGQYF
TRBD2,TRBJ2-5,TRBV29-1,CSVEARGGQETQYF
-,TRBJ1-5,TRBV10-3,CAISESGGSNQPQHF
-,TRBJ2-7,TRBV5-1,CASSLSTAYEQYF
-,TRBJ1-5,TRBV28,CASSLPSQPQHF
TRBD1,TRBJ1-2,TRBV7-2,CASSLAGTGRYGYTF